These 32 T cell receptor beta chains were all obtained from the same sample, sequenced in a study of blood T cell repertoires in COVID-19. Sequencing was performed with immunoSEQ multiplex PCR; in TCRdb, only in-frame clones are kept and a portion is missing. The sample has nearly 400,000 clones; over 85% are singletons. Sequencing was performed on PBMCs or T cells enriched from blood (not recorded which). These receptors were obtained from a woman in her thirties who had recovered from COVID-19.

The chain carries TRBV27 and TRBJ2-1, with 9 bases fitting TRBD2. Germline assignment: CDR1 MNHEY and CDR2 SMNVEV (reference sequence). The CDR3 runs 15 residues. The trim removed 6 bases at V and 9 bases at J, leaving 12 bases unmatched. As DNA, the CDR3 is TGTGCCAGCAGCCCAAAGCGGGAGGAGCGCCTTGAGCAGTTCTTC. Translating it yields CASSPKREERLEQFF.

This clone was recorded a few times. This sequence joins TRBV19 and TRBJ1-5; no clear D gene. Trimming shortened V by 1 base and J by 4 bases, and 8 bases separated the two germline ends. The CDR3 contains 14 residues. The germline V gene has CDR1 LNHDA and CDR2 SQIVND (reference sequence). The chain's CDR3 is CASSIVTGNQPQHF. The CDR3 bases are TGTGCCAGTAGTATAGTGACGGGAAATCAGCCCCAGCATTTT.

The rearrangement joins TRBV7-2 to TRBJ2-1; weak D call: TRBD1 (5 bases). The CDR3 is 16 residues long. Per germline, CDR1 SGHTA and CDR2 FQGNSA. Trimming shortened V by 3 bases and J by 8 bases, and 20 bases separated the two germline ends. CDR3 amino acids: CASSFRAGQGTDEQFF. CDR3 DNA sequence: TGTGCCAGCAGCTTCCGGGCAGGGCAGGGAACGGATGAGCAGTTCTTC.

CDR3 in DNA: TGTGCCTGGAGTGTAGGACAGGGGGTGACAGATACGCAGTATTTT. It specifies CAWSVGQGVTDTQYF. The chain has TRBV30 and TRBJ2-3; TRBD1 agrees at 10 bases. Germline assignment: CDR1 GTSNPN and CDR2 SVGIG (reference sequence). V was clipped by 0 bases and J by 3 bases; unmatched bases: 3. CDR3 size: 15 residues. Together with reference TRBV30 and TRBJ2-3, the CDR3 gives the full variable domain: SQTIHQWPATLVQPVGSPLSLECTVEGTSNPNLYWYRQAAGRGLQLLFYSVGIGQISSEVPQNLSASRPQDRQFILSSKKLLLSDSGFYLCAWSVGQGVTDTQYFGPGTRLTVL.

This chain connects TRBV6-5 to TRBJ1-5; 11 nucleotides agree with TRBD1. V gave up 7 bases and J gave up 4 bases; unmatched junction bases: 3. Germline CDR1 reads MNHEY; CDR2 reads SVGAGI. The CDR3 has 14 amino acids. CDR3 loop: CASKGDRGNQPQHF. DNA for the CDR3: TGTGCCAGCAAAGGGGACAGGGGGAATCAGCCCCAGCATTTT.

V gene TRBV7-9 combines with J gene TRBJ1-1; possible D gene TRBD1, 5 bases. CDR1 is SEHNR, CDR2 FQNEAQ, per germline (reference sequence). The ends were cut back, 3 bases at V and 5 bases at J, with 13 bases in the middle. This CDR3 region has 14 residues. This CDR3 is CASSFTFGATEAFF. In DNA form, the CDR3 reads TGTGCCAGCAGCTTTACCTTTGGGGCGACTGAAGCTTTCTTT.

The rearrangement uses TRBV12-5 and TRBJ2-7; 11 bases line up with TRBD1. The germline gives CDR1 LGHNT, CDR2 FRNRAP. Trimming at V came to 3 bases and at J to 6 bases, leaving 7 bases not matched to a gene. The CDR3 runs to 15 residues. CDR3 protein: CASGFGVGTGGEQYF. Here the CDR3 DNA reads TGTGCTAGTGGTTTTGGGGTAGGGACAGGGGGCGAGCAGTACTTC. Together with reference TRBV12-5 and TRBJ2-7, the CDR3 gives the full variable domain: DARVTQTPRHKVTEMGQEVTMRCQPILGHNTVFWYRQTMMQGLELLAYFRNRAPLDDSGMPKDRFSAEMPDATLATLKIQPSEPRDSAVYFCASGFGVGTGGEQYFGPGTRLTVT.

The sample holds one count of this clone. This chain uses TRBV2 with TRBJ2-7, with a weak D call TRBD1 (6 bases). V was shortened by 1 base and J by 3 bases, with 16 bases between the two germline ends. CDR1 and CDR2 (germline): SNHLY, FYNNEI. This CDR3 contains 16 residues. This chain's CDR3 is CASSEERLQGYYEQYF. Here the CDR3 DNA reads TGTGCCAGCAGTGAAGAGAGGTTACAGGGTTACTACGAGCAGTACTTC.

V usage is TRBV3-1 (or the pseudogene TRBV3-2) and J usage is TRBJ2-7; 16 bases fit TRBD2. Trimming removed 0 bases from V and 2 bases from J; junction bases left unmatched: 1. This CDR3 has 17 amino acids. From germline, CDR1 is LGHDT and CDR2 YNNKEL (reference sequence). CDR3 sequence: CASSQEGLAGGPYEQYF. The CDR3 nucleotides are TGTGCCAGCAGCCAAGAGGGACTAGCGGGGGGGCCCTACGAGCAGTACTTC.

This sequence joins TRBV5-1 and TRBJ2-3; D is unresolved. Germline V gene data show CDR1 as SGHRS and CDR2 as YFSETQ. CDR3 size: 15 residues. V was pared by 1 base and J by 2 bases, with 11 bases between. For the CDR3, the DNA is TGCGCCAGCAGCTTGTTATTCCAGAACACAGATACGCAGTATTTT. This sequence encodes CASSLLFQNTDTQYF.

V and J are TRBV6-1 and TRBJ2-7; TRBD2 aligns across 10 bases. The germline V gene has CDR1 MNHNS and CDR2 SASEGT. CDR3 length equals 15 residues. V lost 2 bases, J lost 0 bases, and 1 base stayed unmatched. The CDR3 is CASSETSGDSYEQYF. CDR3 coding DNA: TGTGCCAGCAGTGAAACTAGCGGGGACTCCTACGAGCAGTACTTC.

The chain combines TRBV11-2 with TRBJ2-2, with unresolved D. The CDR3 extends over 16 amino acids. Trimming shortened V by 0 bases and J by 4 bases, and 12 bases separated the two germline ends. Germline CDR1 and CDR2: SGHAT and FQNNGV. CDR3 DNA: TGTGCCAGCAGCTTAGATGCCGCTCTCGGCACCGGGGAGCTGTTTTTT. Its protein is CASSLDAALGTGELFF.

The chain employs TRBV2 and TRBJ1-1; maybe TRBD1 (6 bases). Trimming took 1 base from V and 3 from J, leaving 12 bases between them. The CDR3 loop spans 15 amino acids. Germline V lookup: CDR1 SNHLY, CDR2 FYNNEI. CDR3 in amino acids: CASSEGQERHTEAFF. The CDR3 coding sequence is TGTGCCAGCAGTGAAGGACAGGAGAGACACACTGAAGCTTTCTTT.

CDR3 sequence reads: CASSPHPGNSGNTIYF. The CDR3 DNA is TGTGCCAGCAGCCCCCATCCAGGGAACTCTGGAAACACCATATATTTT. The chain is built from TRBV9 and TRBJ1-3, with a tentative D call TRBD1 (5 bases). This CDR3 is built from 16 residues. Germline V gene lookup returns CDR1 SGDLS and CDR2 YYNGEE. The V and J ends lost 4 bases and 0 bases respectively, with 14 bases between them. The variable domain in full, completed from reference TRBV9 and TRBJ1-3, reads DSGVTQTPKHLITATGQRVTLRCSPRSGDLSVYWYQQSLDQGLQFLIQYYNGEERAKGNILERFSAQQFPDLHSELNLSSLELGDSALYFCASSPHPGNSGNTIYFGEGSWLTVV.

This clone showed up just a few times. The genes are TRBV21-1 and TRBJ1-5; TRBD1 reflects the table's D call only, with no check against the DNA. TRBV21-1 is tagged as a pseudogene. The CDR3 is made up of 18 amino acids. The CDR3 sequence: CASSKGKGASISNQPQHF. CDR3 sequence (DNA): TGTGCCAGCAGCAAAGGAAAAGGGGCCTCTATAAGCAATCAGCCCCAGCATTTT.

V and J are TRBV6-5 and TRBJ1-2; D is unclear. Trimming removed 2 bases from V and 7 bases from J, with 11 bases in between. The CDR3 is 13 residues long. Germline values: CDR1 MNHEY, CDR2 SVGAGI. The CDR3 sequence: CASSYTDISGYTF. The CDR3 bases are TGTGCCAGCAGTTACACCGACATATCTGGCTACACCTTC.

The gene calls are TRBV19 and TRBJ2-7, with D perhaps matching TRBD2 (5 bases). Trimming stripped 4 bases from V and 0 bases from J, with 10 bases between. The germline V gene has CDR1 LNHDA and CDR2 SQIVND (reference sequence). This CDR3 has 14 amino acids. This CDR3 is CASSSSGFSYEQYF. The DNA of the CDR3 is TGTGCCAGTAGTAGTTCGGGGTTCTCCTACGAGCAGTACTTC.

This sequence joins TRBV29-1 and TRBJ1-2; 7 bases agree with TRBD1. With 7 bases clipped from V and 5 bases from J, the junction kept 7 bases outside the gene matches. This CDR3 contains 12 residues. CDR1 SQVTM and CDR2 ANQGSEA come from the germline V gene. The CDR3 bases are TGCAGCGCAACGACAGGGCCGTATGGCTACACCTTC. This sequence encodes CSATTGPYGYTF. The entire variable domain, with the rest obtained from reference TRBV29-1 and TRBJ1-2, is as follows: SAVISQKPSRDICQRGTSLTIQCQVDSQVTMMFWYRQQPGQSLTLIATANQGSEATYESGFVIDKFPISRPNLTFSTLTVSNMSPEDSSIYLCSATTGPYGYTFGSGTRLTVV.

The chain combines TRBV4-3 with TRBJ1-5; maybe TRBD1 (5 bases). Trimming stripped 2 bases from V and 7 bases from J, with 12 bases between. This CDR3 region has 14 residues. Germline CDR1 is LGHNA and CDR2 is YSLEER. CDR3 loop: CASSQSRGRQPQHF. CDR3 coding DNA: TGCGCCAGCAGCCAATCTAGGGGCCGACAGCCCCAGCATTTT.

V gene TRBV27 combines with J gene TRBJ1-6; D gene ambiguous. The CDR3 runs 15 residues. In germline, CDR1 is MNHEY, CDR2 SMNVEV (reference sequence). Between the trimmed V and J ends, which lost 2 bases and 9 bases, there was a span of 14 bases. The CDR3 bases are TGTGCCAGCAGTTTAGGAGGAGGCGGAGGTTCACCCCTCCACTTT. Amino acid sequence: CASSLGGGGGSPLHF.

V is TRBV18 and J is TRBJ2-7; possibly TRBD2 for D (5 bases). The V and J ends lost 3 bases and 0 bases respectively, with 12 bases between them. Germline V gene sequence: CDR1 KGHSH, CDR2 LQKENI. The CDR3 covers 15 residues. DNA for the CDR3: TGTGCCAGCTCACCCCCGGGGTCCCTCTCCTACGAGCAGTACTTC. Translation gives CASSPPGSLSYEQYF.

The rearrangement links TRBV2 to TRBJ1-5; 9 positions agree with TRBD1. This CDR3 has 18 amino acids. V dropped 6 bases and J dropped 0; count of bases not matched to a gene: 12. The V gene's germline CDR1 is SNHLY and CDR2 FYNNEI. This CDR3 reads CASSWDRENPHSNQPQHF. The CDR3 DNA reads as TGTGCCAGCAGCTGGGACAGGGAAAACCCTCATAGCAATCAGCCCCAGCATTTT. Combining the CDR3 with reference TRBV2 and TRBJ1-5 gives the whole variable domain EPEVTQTPSHQVTQMGQEVILRCVPISNHLYFYWYRQILGQKVEFLVSFYNNEISEKSEIFDDQFSVERPDGSNFTLKIRSTKLEDSAMYFCASSWDRENPHSNQPQHFGDGTRLSIL.

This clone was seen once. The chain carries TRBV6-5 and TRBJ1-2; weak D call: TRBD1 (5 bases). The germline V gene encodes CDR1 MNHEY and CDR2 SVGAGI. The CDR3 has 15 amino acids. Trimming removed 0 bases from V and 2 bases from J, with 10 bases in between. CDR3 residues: CASSYSRGGNYGYTF. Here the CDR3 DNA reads TGTGCCAGCAGTTACTCAAGGGGAGGAAACTATGGCTACACCTTC.

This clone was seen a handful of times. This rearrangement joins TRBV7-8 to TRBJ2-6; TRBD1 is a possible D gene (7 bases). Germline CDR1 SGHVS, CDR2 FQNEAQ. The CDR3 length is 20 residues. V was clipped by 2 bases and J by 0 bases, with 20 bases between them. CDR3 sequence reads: CASSLLTVGGTVSGANVLTF. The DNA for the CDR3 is TGTGCCAGCAGCTTATTAACAGTAGGAGGGACAGTCTCTGGGGCCAACGTCCTGACTTTC. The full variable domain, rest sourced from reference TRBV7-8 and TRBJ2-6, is GAGVSQSPRYKVAKRGQDVALRCDPISGHVSLFWYQQALGQGPEFLTYFQNEAQLDKSGLPSDRFFAERPEGSVSTLKIQRTQQEDSAVYLCASSLLTVGGTVSGANVLTFGAGSRLTVL.

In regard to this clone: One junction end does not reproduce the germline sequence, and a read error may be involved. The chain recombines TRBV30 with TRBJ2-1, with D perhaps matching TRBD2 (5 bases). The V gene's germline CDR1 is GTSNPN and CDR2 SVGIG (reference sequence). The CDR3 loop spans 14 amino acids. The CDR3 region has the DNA TGCGTAGTCGGACTCAACTCTTTGGGCGATGAGCAGTTCTTC. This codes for CVVGLNSLGDEQFF.

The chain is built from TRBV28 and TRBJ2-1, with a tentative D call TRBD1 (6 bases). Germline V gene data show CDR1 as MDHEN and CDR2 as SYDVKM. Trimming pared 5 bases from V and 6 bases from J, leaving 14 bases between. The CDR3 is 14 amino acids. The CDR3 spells CASSPGTLPNEQFF. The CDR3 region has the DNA TGTGCCAGCAGTCCAGGGACACTCCCCAATGAGCAGTTCTTC.

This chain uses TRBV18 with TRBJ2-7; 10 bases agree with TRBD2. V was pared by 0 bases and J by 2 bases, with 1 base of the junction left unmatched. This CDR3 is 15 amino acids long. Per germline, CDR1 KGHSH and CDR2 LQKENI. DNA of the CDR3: TGTGCCAGCTCACCACCGCTAGCGGGGGCCTACGAGCAGTACTTC. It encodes CASSPPLAGAYEQYF.

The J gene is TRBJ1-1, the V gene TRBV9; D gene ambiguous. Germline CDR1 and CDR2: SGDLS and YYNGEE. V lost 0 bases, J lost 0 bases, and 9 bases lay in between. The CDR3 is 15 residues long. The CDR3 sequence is CASSVGSEMNTEAFF. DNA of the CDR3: TGTGCCAGCAGCGTAGGCTCTGAGATGAACACTGAAGCTTTCTTT. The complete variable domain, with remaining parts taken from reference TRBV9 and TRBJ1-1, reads DSGVTQTPKHLITATGQRVTLRCSPRSGDLSVYWYQQSLDQGLQFLIQYYNGEERAKGNILERFSAQQFPDLHSELNLSSLELGDSALYFCASSVGSEMNTEAFFGQGTRLTVV.

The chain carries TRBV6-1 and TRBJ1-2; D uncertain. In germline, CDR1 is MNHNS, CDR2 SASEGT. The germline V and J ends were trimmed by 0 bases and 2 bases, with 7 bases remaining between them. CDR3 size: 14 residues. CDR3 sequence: CASSEANRNYGYTF. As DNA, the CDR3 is TGTGCCAGCAGTGAAGCTAACAGAAACTATGGCTACACCTTC.

In DNA, the CDR3 is TGTGCCTGGAGACGGTTTAACGAGCAGTACTTC. This translates into CAWRRFNEQYF. The chain combines TRBV30 with TRBJ2-7; D is unresolved. Trimming removed 3 bases from V and 5 bases from J, with 8 bases in between. This CDR3 has 11 residues. In germline, CDR1 is GTSNPN, CDR2 SVGIG (reference sequence).

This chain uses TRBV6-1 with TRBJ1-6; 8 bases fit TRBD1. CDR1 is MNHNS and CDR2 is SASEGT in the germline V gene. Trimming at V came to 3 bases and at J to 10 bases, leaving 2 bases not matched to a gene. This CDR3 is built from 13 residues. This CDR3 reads CASSETGESPLHF. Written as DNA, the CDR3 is TGTGCCAGCAGTGAGACAGGGGAATCACCCCTCCACTTT.

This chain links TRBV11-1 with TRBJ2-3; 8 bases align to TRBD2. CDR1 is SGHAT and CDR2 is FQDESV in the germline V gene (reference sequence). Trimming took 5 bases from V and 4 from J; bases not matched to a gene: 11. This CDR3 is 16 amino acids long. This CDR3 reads CASSQVATSGADTQYF. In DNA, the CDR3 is TGTGCCAGCAGCCAAGTGGCCACTAGCGGCGCAGATACGCAGTATTTT.